This T cell receptor beta chain was found in a study of shared clonotypes between healthy human individuals. Worth noting for this clone: Its antigen is unknown.

TCRdb's table, derived via immunoSEQ multiplex PCR, lists solely in-frame clones and lacks some. The profile covers over 850,000 clones, with around 82% appearing a single time and about 0.52% taken by the ten largest. Whole-study findings and limits: Clonotypes not shared had lower generation probabilities than those common to all four donors.

Trimming cost V 3 bases and J 0 bases, with 9 bases left between them. The germline V gene encodes CDR1 SGHDN and CDR2 FVKESK. The CDR3 runs 15 residues. This TCR came from a man aged 18 to 29 in good health. Some clones in this sample may be carry-over from other donors' samples. Material for sequencing was memory CD4+ T cells from PBMCs. Noted subset: CD45RA-negative fraction. This chain uses TRBV14 with TRBJ1-3, with D possibly being TRBD1 (5 bases). The CDR3 is CASSHRQISGNTIYF. Here the CDR3 DNA reads TGTGCCAGCAGCCATCGACAGATCTCTGGAAACACCATATATTTT.